The 23 T cell receptor beta chains below were found in one sample sequenced in a study of blood T cell repertoires in COVID-19. The assay was immunoSEQ multiplex PCR, and TCRdb's table has in-frame clones only and misses some. The sample includes 300,000 to 400,000 clones, less than 90% seen only once; the top ten take about 0.93%. The sample taken for sequencing was PBMCs or T cells enriched from blood (not recorded which). The origin of the receptors is a woman aged 30 to 39 who had recovered from COVID-19.

The chain is built from TRBV28 and TRBJ1-2; a weak D match, TRBD1 (5 bases). The CDR3 length is 16 residues. With 6 bases removed from V and 0 bases from J, the gap between germline ends came to 17 bases. Germline CDR1 MDHEN, CDR2 SYDVKM. CDR3 loop: CASRATTVPSNYGYTF. CDR3 nucleotide sequence: TGTGCCAGCAGGGCTACGACAGTACCCTCTAACTATGGCTACACCTTC.

This clone was observed a single time. The chain carries TRBV6-5 and TRBJ2-7; D call uncertain. The CDR3 covers 15 residues. The germline V gene has CDR1 MNHEY and CDR2 SVGAGI. V was pared by 0 bases and J by 0 bases, with 9 bases between. The CDR3 sequence: CASSYSGGHSYEQYF. The CDR3, as DNA: TGTGCCAGCAGTTACTCCGGCGGTCACTCCTACGAGCAGTACTTC.

V and J are TRBV3-1 (or the pseudogene TRBV3-2) and TRBJ1-1, with D perhaps TRBD1 (5 bases). This CDR3 has 16 amino acids. V lost 4 bases and J lost 0, with 15 bases in between. The germline V gene encodes CDR1 LGHDT and CDR2 YNNKEL (reference sequence). CDR3 loop: CASSLLGGKMNTEAFF. In DNA, the CDR3 is TGTGCCAGCAGCCTCCTTGGGGGGAAAATGAACACTGAAGCTTTCTTT.

CDR3 in amino acids: CASSESRQGLGNTEAFF. CDR3 coding DNA: TGCGCCAGCAGTGAGTCCCGACAGGGATTGGGGAACACTGAAGCTTTCTTT. The rearrangement uses TRBV10-1 and TRBJ1-1; 7 bases map to TRBD1. Trimming cost V 0 bases and J 1 base; bases outside gene matches: 8. The germline CDR1 and CDR2 sequences are WNHNN and SYGVQD (reference sequence). This CDR3 is 17 amino acids long.

The rearrangement joins TRBV30 to TRBJ2-3; a weak D match, TRBD1 (5 bases). Trimming removed 2 bases at V and 2 bases at J, with 14 bases between. The germline CDR1 and CDR2 sequences are GTSNPN and SVGIG (reference sequence). This CDR3 spans 15 amino acids. CDR3 nucleotide sequence: TGTGCCTGGAGTCCAGGGATTAGACACACAGATACGCAGTATTTT. Protein: CAWSPGIRHTDTQYF. The full variable domain, its missing parts supplied by reference TRBV30 and TRBJ2-3, is SQTIHQWPATLVQPVGSPLSLECTVEGTSNPNLYWYRQAAGRGLQLLFYSVGIGQISSEVPQNLSASRPQDRQFILSSKKLLLSDSGFYLCAWSPGIRHTDTQYFGPGTRLTVL.

The chain links TRBV7-2 to TRBJ2-7; 8 bases map to TRBD2. V shed 5 bases and J 4 bases; nucleotides not matched to a gene: 7. Germline lookup yields CDR1 SGHTA and CDR2 FQGNSA. The CDR3 contains 14 residues. The CDR3 sequence: CASSPGGGRYEQYF. The CDR3, as DNA: TGTGCCAGCAGCCCCGGGGGGGGAAGGTACGAGCAGTACTTC.

The rearrangement uses TRBV5-8 and TRBJ1-5; a possible D gene is TRBD1 (5 bases). V was pared by 1 base and J by 2 bases, with 13 bases between. CDR3 length: 16 residues. Per germline, CDR1 SGHTS and CDR2 YDEGEE. This chain's CDR3 is CASSLWGGAGNQPQHF. For the CDR3, the DNA is TGTGCCAGCAGCTTGTGGGGAGGGGCAGGCAATCAGCCCCAGCATTTT. The full variable domain, its missing parts supplied by reference TRBV5-8 and TRBJ1-5, is EAGVTQSPTHLIKTRGQQATLRCSPISGHTSVYWYQQALGLGLQFLLWYDEGEERNRGNFPPRFSGRQFPNYSSELNVNALELEDSALYLCASSLWGGAGNQPQHFGDGTRLSIL.

The chain carries TRBV6-5 and TRBJ2-7, with 8 bases fitting TRBD1. J gave up 1 base and V 0 bases, and 5 bases lay outside the gene matches. The CDR3 has 16 residues. Germline CDR1 is MNHEY and CDR2 is SVGAGI. Here the CDR3 reads CASSYSTTGVSYEQYF. Here the CDR3 DNA reads TGTGCCAGCAGTTACTCTACGACAGGGGTTTCCTACGAGCAGTACTTC.

The chain joins TRBV7-6 to TRBJ2-5; 8 bases map to TRBD1. Germline loops: CDR1 SGHVS, CDR2 FNYEAQ. The CDR3 is 15 amino acids. V lost 4 bases and J lost 4; bases outside the gene matches: 8. CDR3 sequence reads: CASSSTGASRETQYF. The CDR3 DNA is TGTGCCAGCAGCTCGACAGGGGCCAGCAGAGAGACCCAGTACTTC.

This sequence joins TRBV6-5 and TRBJ1-2; possible D gene TRBD1, 5 bases. The CDR3 runs 14 residues. Germline V gene lookup returns CDR1 MNHEY and CDR2 SVGAGI. The V end was cut by 2 bases, the J end by 5 bases, with 12 bases between. CDR3 protein: CASSYGASQYGYTF. The CDR3 DNA reads TGTGCCAGCAGTTACGGGGCAAGTCAGTATGGCTACACCTTC.

The J gene is TRBJ2-7, the V gene TRBV19, with 8 bases aligning to TRBD2. The CDR3 is 12 residues long. The V and J ends lost 5 bases and 7 bases, in that order; junction bases with no gene match: 4. Germline CDR1 LNHDA, CDR2 SQIVND (reference sequence). The CDR3 loop is CASSQPGGEQYF. Written as DNA, the CDR3 is TGTGCCAGTAGTCAACCGGGGGGGGAGCAGTACTTC.

V and J are TRBV9 and TRBJ2-2; D gene ambiguous. V lost 3 bases and J 2 bases, leaving 5 bases between the germline ends. CDR1 and CDR2 (germline): SGDLS, YYNGEE. The CDR3 covers 13 residues. The CDR3, as DNA: TGTGCCAGCAGCGCCACTAACACCGGGGAGCTGTTTTTT. Translated: CASSATNTGELFF.

This chain connects TRBV5-1 to TRBJ2-7; TRBD1 might be the D (6 bases). Trimming removed 0 bases at V and 0 bases at J, with 13 bases between. CDR1 and CDR2 (germline): SGHRS, YFSETQ. The CDR3 loop spans 16 amino acids. DNA for the CDR3: TGCGCCAGCAGCTTGGGGATCACAGGGAGCTCCTACGAGCAGTACTTC. This encodes CASSLGITGSSYEQYF.

This chain connects TRBV2 to TRBJ2-5; D perhaps matches TRBD2 (5 bases). The CDR3 totals 12 residues. The ends were cut back, 10 bases at V and 3 bases at J, with 12 bases in the middle. CDR1 is SNHLY and CDR2 is FYNNEI in the germline V gene. The CDR3 nucleotides are TGTGCCACCACCCGGGGTGAAGAGACCCAGTACTTC. Translation: CATTRGEETQYF.

The V call is TRBV9, the J call TRBJ2-1; 8 bases match TRBD1. There are 16 residues in the CDR3. The J segment lost 12 bases and the V segment lost 3 bases, leaving 17 bases of the junction unmatched. Germline lookup yields CDR1 SGDLS and CDR2 YYNGEE. The CDR3 DNA follows: TGTGCCAGCAGCGGGGGGTCCGGGACAGGCGGGATGGGGCAGTTCTTC. Its protein product is CASSGGSGTGGMGQFF.

J is TRBJ1-1 and V is TRBV5-4; 7 bases match TRBD1. Germline CDR1 SGHNT, CDR2 YYREEE (reference sequence). The CDR3 has 14 residues. J lost 3 bases, V lost 4 bases, and 6 bases had no gene match. In nucleotides, the CDR3 is TGTGCCAGCAGCGGCGGACAGGCCTACACTGAAGCTTTCTTT. Protein: CASSGGQAYTEAFF.

The V and J genes are TRBV7-9 and TRBJ1-2; TRBD1 matches at 9 bases. The ends lost 6 bases at V and 7 bases at J; junction bases unmatched: 12. The CDR3 spans 15 residues. CDR1 SEHNR and CDR2 FQNEAQ come from the germline V gene (reference sequence). The CDR3 reads CASSGQGWAARGYTF. The CDR3, as DNA: TGTGCCAGCAGTGGACAGGGGTGGGCCGCGCGTGGCTACACCTTC.

The chain employs TRBV7-8 and TRBJ2-7, with 7 bases that match TRBD1. Germline CDR1 SGHVS, CDR2 FQNEAQ. V lost 2 bases to trimming and J lost 6 bases; unmatched junction nucleotides: 10. The CDR3 consists of 15 residues. This CDR3 reads CASSLRGREGVEQYF. The CDR3 region has the DNA TGTGCCAGCAGCTTAAGGGGGCGCGAGGGGGTCGAGCAGTACTTC.

Written as DNA, the CDR3 is TGTGCCAGCAGCTTAGTGGTAGGGCCACAGGGAATGTTTGGCTACACCTTC. The encoded protein is CASSLVVGPQGMFGYTF. The chain links TRBV11-3 to TRBJ1-2; possibly TRBD1 for D (6 bases). Germline assignment: CDR1 SGHNT and CDR2 YENEEA. Trimming took 1 base from V and 7 from J, leaving 22 bases between them. This CDR3 spans 17 amino acids.

The rearrangement joins TRBV5-1 to TRBJ2-1; D is possibly TRBD1 (6 bases). This CDR3 comprises 15 residues. Looked up from germline, CDR1 is SGHRS and CDR2 is YFSETQ. Trimming left V 0 bases short and J 6 bases short, with 13 bases between. CDR3 in amino acids: CASSLVGTTGNEQFF. The CDR3 coding sequence is TGCGCCAGCAGCTTGGTTGGGACAACGGGCAATGAGCAGTTCTTC.

This chain uses TRBV27 with TRBJ2-7; TRBD1 matches at 9 bases. Germline CDR1 MNHEY, CDR2 SMNVEV (reference sequence). V was clipped by 5 bases and J by 4 bases; unmatched bases: 12. This CDR3 comprises 16 residues. The DNA for the CDR3 is TGTGCCAGCAGTAACATGCCGACAGGGGGTGCATACGAGCAGTACTTC. Amino acids: CASSNMPTGGAYEQYF.

The chain carries TRBV18 and TRBJ1-4; possibly TRBD1 for D (6 bases). The germline CDR1 and CDR2 sequences are KGHSH and LQKENI. Trimming cost V 2 bases and J 10 bases, with 17 bases left between them. The CDR3 spans 15 residues. The CDR3 region is CASSPRDTNPAKLFF. The CDR3 nucleotides read TGTGCCAGCTCACCAAGGGACACCAACCCGGCAAAACTGTTTTTT. Drawing the rest from reference TRBV18 and TRBJ1-4, the complete variable domain is NAGVMQNPRHLVRRRGQEARLRCSPMKGHSHVYWYRQLPEEGLKFMVYLQKENIIDESGMPKERFSAEFPKEGPSILRIQQVVRGDSAAYFCASSPRDTNPAKLFFGSGTQLSVL.

The chain has TRBV28 and TRBJ1-5; D remains unclear. This CDR3 is 14 amino acids long. V was trimmed by 3 bases and J by 4 bases, leaving 10 bases between them. Germline CDR1 and CDR2: MDHEN and SYDVKM. The chain's CDR3 is CASSLGQTNQPQHF. The CDR3 region has the DNA TGTGCCAGCAGTTTGGGCCAAACTAATCAGCCCCAGCATTTT.